A single sample gave rise to the 30 T cell receptor beta chains below, sequenced in a study of blood T cell repertoires in COVID-19 (dated by TCRdb to the early 2020s). Libraries came from the immunoSEQ multiplex PCR assay. Not all clones reach the TCRdb copy of this immuneACCESS table, which keeps in-frame sequences only. Checked studies attribute under half of the gap to unresolved V genes and leave the rest unexplained. This sample comprises over 75,000 clones, 70% to 80% of them detected only once. Jointly, the top ten make up under 20% of the sample. Sequenced: peripheral blood. The receptors here all came from a human donor in a cohort sampled during active COVID-19.

The V gene is TRBV6-1, the J gene TRBJ2-7, with D possibly being TRBD2 (6 bases). The CDR3 runs to 12 residues. Germline loops: CDR1 MNHNS, CDR2 SASEGT. With 3 bases removed from V and 4 bases from J, the gap between germline ends came to 7 bases. CDR3 sequence: CASSEGGYEQYF. CDR3 DNA sequence: TGTGCCAGCAGTGAGGGGGGTTACGAGCAGTACTTC.

As for this clone: Other DNA sequences of this sample code for an identical CDR3. The V gene is TRBV28, the J gene TRBJ2-1; D gene unclear. Trimming cost V 6 bases and J 6 bases, with 12 bases left between them. CDR1 and CDR2 (germline): MDHEN, SYDVKM. The CDR3 sequence is 13 residues long. CDR3 sequence (DNA): TGTGCCAGCAGCTTCCTCTCCCCCAATGAGCAGTTCTTC. Its translation is CASSFLSPNEQFF.

The chain has TRBV2 and TRBJ2-7, with a tentative D call TRBD2 (6 bases). This CDR3 region has 13 residues. Germline lookup yields CDR1 SNHLY and CDR2 FYNNEI. V lost 11 bases, J lost 0 bases, and 14 bases lay in between. The CDR3 reads CASLRDGSYEQYF. DNA of the CDR3: TGTGCCTCCCTGCGGGACGGCTCCTACGAGCAGTACTTC.

The V call is TRBV5-1, the J call TRBJ2-7, with 9 bases lining up with TRBD1. Germline values: CDR1 SGHRS, CDR2 YFSETQ. CDR3 size: 15 residues. Trimming took 0 bases from V and 5 from J; bases not matched to a gene: 6. The CDR3 spells CASSLVGQGLNEQYF. For the CDR3, the DNA is TGCGCCAGCAGCTTGGTCGGACAGGGGCTCAACGAGCAGTACTTC.

The chain carries TRBV7-6 and TRBJ2-7, with TRBD2 matching over 7 bases. This CDR3 is 15 amino acids long. V was pared by 1 base and J by 7 bases, with 10 bases of the junction left unmatched. Germline CDR1 SGHVS, CDR2 FNYEAQ. In DNA form, the CDR3 reads TGTGCCAGCAGCTTAGAGGCTAGCGGAGCGGGTGAGCAGTACTTC. Translated, it gives CASSLEASGAGEQYF.

This clone was recorded only once. The chain combines TRBV7-8 with TRBJ2-7, with a possible D match to TRBD2 (6 bases). Germline V gene data show CDR1 as SGHVS and CDR2 as FQNEAQ. Trimming shortened V by 8 bases and J by 0 bases, and 17 bases separated the two germline ends. This CDR3 is built from 15 residues. CDR3 sequence reads: CASSSRRGSSYEQYF. The CDR3 DNA reads TGTGCCAGCTCCTCTAGGAGGGGAAGCTCCTACGAGCAGTACTTC.

This clone was counted a few times. The V call is TRBV3-1 (or the pseudogene TRBV3-2), the J call TRBJ1-2; 7 bases are a match to TRBD1. The ends lost 0 bases at V and 4 bases at J; junction bases unmatched: 5. CDR1 is LGHDT and CDR2 is YNNKEL in the germline V gene (reference sequence). The CDR3 has 15 amino acids. The CDR3 DNA is TGTGCCAGCAGCCAAGACGCGGCAGGGGGCTATGGCTACACCTTC. Its protein product is CASSQDAAGGYGYTF.

The chain joins TRBV4-1 to TRBJ1-6, with D maybe TRBD1 (6 bases). Germline V CDR1 and CDR2: MGHRA, YSYEKL. CDR3 size: 14 residues. The ends were cut back, 2 bases at V and 13 bases at J, with 15 bases in the middle. This CDR3 is CASSQRAQGWPLHF. The CDR3 DNA is TGCGCCAGCAGCCAAAGGGCCCAGGGGTGGCCCCTCCACTTT.

The rearrangement links TRBV6-5 to TRBJ2-7; D is unclear. The CDR3 is made up of 12 amino acids. V was pared by 2 bases and J by 6 bases, with 8 bases between. Germline values: CDR1 MNHEY, CDR2 SVGAGI. The CDR3 coding sequence is TGTGCCAGCAGTTACCCCGGGTCCGAGCAGTACTTC. It translates to CASSYPGSEQYF.

The chain employs TRBV28 and TRBJ2-2, with 11 bases aligning to TRBD1. Germline loops: CDR1 MDHEN, CDR2 SYDVKM. V lost 6 bases to trimming and J lost 7 bases; unmatched junction nucleotides: 4. The CDR3 runs to 14 residues. CDR3 sequence: CASRSGTGGGELFF. The DNA for the CDR3 is TGTGCCAGCAGGTCCGGGACAGGGGGCGGGGAGCTGTTTTTT. The full variable domain, in which reference TRBV28 and TRBJ2-2 provide the parts outside the CDR3, is DVKVTQSSRYLVKRTGEKVFLECVQDMDHENMFWYRQDPGLGLRLIYFSYDVKMKEKGDIPEGYSVSREKKERFSLILESASTNQTSMYLCASRSGTGGGELFFGEGSRLTVL.

In its sample, this clone was seen many times. The chain employs TRBV9 and TRBJ1-2; D not resolved. This CDR3 has 15 amino acids. Trimming pared 4 bases from V and 2 bases from J, leaving 15 bases between. Germline loops: CDR1 SGDLS, CDR2 YYNGEE. Here the CDR3 reads CASSPLDTLNYGYTF. CDR3 in DNA: TGTGCCAGCAGCCCGCTTGACACCCTCAACTATGGCTACACCTTC.

The chain links TRBV27 to TRBJ1-5; 9 nucleotides match TRBD1. CDR3 size: 17 residues. The V segment lost 7 bases and the J segment 6 bases; nucleotides outside the gene matches: 16. Germline V CDR1 and CDR2: MNHEY, SMNVEV (reference sequence). The CDR3 DNA reads as TGTGCCAGCATTCACCCCCGGGACAGGGAAGCTGGTCAGCCCCAGCATTTT. Its protein is CASIHPRDREAGQPQHF.

This chain connects TRBV18 to TRBJ1-2; 12 bases match TRBD1. V lost 8 bases, J lost 6 bases, and 10 bases stayed unmatched. The V gene's germline CDR1 is KGHSH and CDR2 LQKENI. CDR3 size: 15 residues. The CDR3 bases are TGTGCCAGCCTCGGGGACAGGGGGCAGGTTGATGGCTACACCTTC. Its protein product is CASLGDRGQVDGYTF.

The rearrangement uses TRBV3-1 (or the pseudogene TRBV3-2) and TRBJ1-3; 9 bases agree with TRBD1. The CDR3 totals 15 residues. V gave up 1 base and J gave up 4 bases; unmatched junction bases: 2. Germline V lookup: CDR1 LGHDT, CDR2 YNNKEL (reference sequence). CDR3 nucleotides: TGTGCCAGCAGCCAAGGGGGACAGGGAGGAAACACCATATATTTT. Residues: CASSQGGQGGNTIYF.

The chain couples TRBV11-2 to TRBJ2-2; possibly TRBD2 for D (6 bases). The CDR3 is 17 amino acids. Trimming left V 3 bases short and J 5 bases short, with 19 bases between. Germline loops: CDR1 SGHAT, CDR2 FQNNGV. In nucleotides, the CDR3 is TGTGCCAGCAGCTTCTCGAAGGAGGGCCGGAGGACCGGGGAGCTGTTTTTT. Amino acid sequence: CASSFSKEGRRTGELFF.

The V call is TRBV2, the J call TRBJ2-5, with 9 bases aligning to TRBD2. CDR3 size: 17 residues. The V gene end was trimmed by 6 bases and the J gene end by 7 bases; junction bases not matched to a gene: 18. Per the germline V gene, CDR1 is SNHLY and CDR2 is FYNNEI. CDR3 bases: TGTGCCAGCAGGAAAGGGACTAGCAACATAGCCCTAGGGACCCAGTACTTC. This encodes CASRKGTSNIALGTQYF.

The chain has TRBV6-2 or TRBV6-3 and TRBJ1-1, with 7 bases fitting TRBD1. The CDR3 consists of 15 residues. The V and J ends lost 4 bases and 0 bases, in that order; junction bases with no gene match: 5. CDR1 is MNHEY and CDR2 is SVGEGT in the germline V gene. The CDR3 loop reads CASSSPGQLNTEAFF. In DNA, the CDR3 is TGTGCCAGCAGTTCACCGGGACAGCTGAACACTGAAGCTTTCTTT.

This chain uses TRBV12-3 or TRBV12-4 with TRBJ1-2; possible D gene TRBD1, 6 bases. Trimming left V 5 bases short and J 0 bases short, with 7 bases between. There are 13 residues in the CDR3. This CDR3 is CASSRTANYGYTF. Here the CDR3 DNA reads TGTGCCAGCAGTCGGACAGCTAACTATGGCTACACCTTC.

V usage is TRBV5-1 and J usage is TRBJ1-1; unclear D gene. The CDR3 spans 13 residues. The V gene lost 4 bases and the J gene lost 10 bases, with 17 bases spanning the gap. Germline CDR1 reads SGHRS; CDR2 reads YFSETQ. CDR3 sequence (DNA): TGCGCCAGCAGCACGACACCGGAGGTCGGAGCTTTCTTT. Amino acid sequence: CASSTTPEVGAFF.

This clone was picked up one time. The CDR3 reads CASSRTGGSTDTQYF. CDR3 DNA sequence: TGTGCCAGCAGCAGGACAGGGGGCAGCACAGATACGCAGTATTTT. The chain joins TRBV6-5 to TRBJ2-3, with TRBD1 matching 11 bases. Germline CDR1 reads MNHEY; CDR2 reads SVGAGI. The V gene end was trimmed by 6 bases and the J gene end by 0 bases; junction bases not matched to a gene: 2. This CDR3 is built from 15 residues.

This chain joins TRBV5-1 and TRBJ2-3; 7 bases match TRBD1. Germline V lookup: CDR1 SGHRS, CDR2 YFSETQ. J was trimmed by 5 bases and V by 3 bases; bases with no gene match: 3. The CDR3 contains 13 residues. CDR3 nucleotides: TGCGCCAGCAGCTCTAACAGGGGAGATACGCAGTATTTT. Translation gives CASSSNRGDTQYF.

There are a few counts of this clone. The chain joins TRBV2 to TRBJ1-2, with D uncertain. V dropped 4 bases and J dropped 4 bases, with 13 bases sitting between them. CDR1 is SNHLY and CDR2 is FYNNEI in the germline V gene. The CDR3 has 14 amino acids. CDR3 coding DNA: TGTGCCAGCAGTGTTCGCTCGGGAGTCTATGGCTACACCTTC. This translates into CASSVRSGVYGYTF.

This chain uses TRBV3-1 (or the pseudogene TRBV3-2) with TRBJ2-7; tentative D call: TRBD2 (5 bases). V lost 1 base and J 5 bases, leaving 9 bases between the germline ends. The CDR3 is 13 amino acids. Germline loops: CDR1 LGHDT, CDR2 YNNKEL (reference sequence). CDR3 loop: CASSQGELDEQYF. CDR3 bases: TGTGCCAGCAGCCAAGGGGAGCTCGACGAGCAGTACTTC.

The chain links TRBV5-1 to TRBJ2-6, with 7 bases identical to TRBD2. The CDR3 is 16 residues long. Germline CDR1 reads SGHRS; CDR2 reads YFSETQ. V lost 4 bases and J lost 4; bases outside the gene matches: 8. The CDR3 is CASSPASGGGANVLTF. The DNA for the CDR3 is TGCGCCAGCAGCCCAGCTAGCGGCGGAGGGGCCAACGTCCTGACTTTC.

This chain connects TRBV3-1 (or the pseudogene TRBV3-2) to TRBJ2-5; D perhaps matches TRBD1 (6 bases). This CDR3 contains 13 residues. Germline V CDR1 and CDR2: LGHDT, YNNKEL (reference sequence). V was shortened by 3 bases and J by 8 bases, with 13 bases between the two germline ends. CDR3 nucleotides: TGTGCCAGCAGCCAGAGGGGGACGCCTACCCAGTACTTC. Translated: CASSQRGTPTQYF.

This chain uses TRBV7-8 with TRBJ2-1; the D gene is possibly TRBD2 (5 bases). Germline V CDR1 and CDR2: SGHVS, FQNEAQ. The CDR3 sequence is 14 residues long. Trimming removed 5 bases at V and 15 bases at J, with 23 bases between. CDR3 in amino acids: CASSHSGFDGKRFF. The CDR3 DNA reads as TGTGCCAGCAGCCACAGCGGCTTTGACGGGAAGCGGTTCTTC.

V is TRBV2 and J is TRBJ2-7; no firm D call. Per the germline V gene, CDR1 is SNHLY and CDR2 is FYNNEI. V gave up 3 bases and J gave up 3 bases, with 12 bases separating them. This CDR3 contains 14 residues. The CDR3 region is CASSDMRASYEQYF. The DNA for the CDR3 is TGTGCCAGCAGTGATATGCGCGCAAGCTACGAGCAGTACTTC. The variable domain in full, with the rest retrieved from reference TRBV2 and TRBJ2-7, is EPEVTQTPSHQVTQMGQEVILRCVPISNHLYFYWYRQILGQKVEFLVSFYNNEISEKSEIFDDQFSVERPDGSNFTLKIRSTKLEDSAMYFCASSDMRASYEQYFGPGTRLTVT.

This clone was picked up many times. This chain uses TRBV5-1 with TRBJ2-7; D might be TRBD2 (5 bases). The germline V gene has CDR1 SGHRS and CDR2 YFSETQ. The V and J ends lost 3 bases and 4 bases respectively, with 8 bases between them. This CDR3 has 12 amino acids. CDR3 nucleotide sequence: TGCGCCAGCAGCTCCAGAGGGTACGAGCAGTACTTC. Translated, it gives CASSSRGYEQYF. Together with reference TRBV5-1 and TRBJ2-7, the CDR3 gives the full variable domain: KAGVTQTPRYLIKTRGQQVTLSCSPISGHRSVSWYQQTPGQGLQFLFEYFSETQRNKGNFPGRFSGRQFSNSRSEMNVSTLELGDSALYLCASSSRGYEQYFGPGTRLTVT.

This clone was seen only a few times. The chain employs TRBV6-5 and TRBJ1-5, with D hard to call. Trimming pared 5 bases from V and 1 base from J, leaving 12 bases between. Germline-derived CDR1 and CDR2 are MNHEY and SVGAGI. The CDR3 consists of 15 residues. The CDR3 protein is CASSPGYQSNQPQHF. The CDR3 nucleotides are TGTGCCAGCAGTCCCGGGTATCAAAGCAATCAGCCCCAGCATTTT.

The rearrangement links TRBV6-6 to TRBJ2-7; D not certain. The CDR3 contains 13 residues. Germline loops: CDR1 MNHNY, CDR2 SVGAGI (reference sequence). Trimming removed 2 bases at V and 3 bases at J, with 8 bases between. CDR3 DNA sequence: TGTGCCAGCAGTTACCCCCCCGGCTACGAGCAGTACTTC. Its protein product is CASSYPPGYEQYF.